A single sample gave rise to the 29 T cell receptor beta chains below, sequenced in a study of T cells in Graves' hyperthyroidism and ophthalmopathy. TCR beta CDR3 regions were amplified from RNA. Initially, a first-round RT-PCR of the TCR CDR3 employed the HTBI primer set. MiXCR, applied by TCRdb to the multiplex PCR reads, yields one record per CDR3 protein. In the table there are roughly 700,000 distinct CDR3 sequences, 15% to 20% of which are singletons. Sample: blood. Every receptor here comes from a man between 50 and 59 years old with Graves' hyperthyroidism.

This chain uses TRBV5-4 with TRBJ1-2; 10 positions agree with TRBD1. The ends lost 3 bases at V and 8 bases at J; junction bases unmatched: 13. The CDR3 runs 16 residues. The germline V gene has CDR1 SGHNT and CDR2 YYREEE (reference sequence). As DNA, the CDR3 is TGTGCCAGCAGCTGGGCGGGACAGGGGAGACTAGTAGGCTACACCTTC. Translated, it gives CASSWAGQGRLVGYTF.

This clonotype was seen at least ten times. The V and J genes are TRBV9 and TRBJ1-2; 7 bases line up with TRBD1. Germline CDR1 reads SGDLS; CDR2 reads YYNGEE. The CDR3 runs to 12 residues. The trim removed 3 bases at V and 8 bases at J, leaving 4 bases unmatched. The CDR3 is CASSAYRGGYTF. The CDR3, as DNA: TGTGCCAGCAGCGCTTACAGGGGCGGCTACACCTTC. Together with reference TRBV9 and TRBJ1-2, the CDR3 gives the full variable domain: DSGVTQTPKHLITATGQRVTLRCSPRSGDLSVYWYQQSLDQGLQFLIQYYNGEERAKGNILERFSAQQFPDLHSELNLSSLELGDSALYFCASSAYRGGYTFGSGTRLTVV.

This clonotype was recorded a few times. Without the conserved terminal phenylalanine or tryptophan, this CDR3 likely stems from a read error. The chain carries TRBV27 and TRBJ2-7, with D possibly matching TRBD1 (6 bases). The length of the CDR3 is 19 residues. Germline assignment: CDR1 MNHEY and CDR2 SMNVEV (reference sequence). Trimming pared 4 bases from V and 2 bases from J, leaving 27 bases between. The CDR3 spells CASSSSFVDRTEKPYEQYL. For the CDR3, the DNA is TGTGCCAGCAGTTCGAGTTTCGTGGACAGAACCGAAAAACCCTACGAGCAGTACCTC.

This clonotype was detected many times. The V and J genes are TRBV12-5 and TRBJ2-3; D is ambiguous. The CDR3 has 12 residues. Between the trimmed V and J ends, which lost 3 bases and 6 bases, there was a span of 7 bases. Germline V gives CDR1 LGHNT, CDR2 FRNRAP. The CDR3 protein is CASGFSSDTQYF. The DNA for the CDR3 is TGTGCTAGTGGTTTCTCCTCCGATACGCAGTATTTT.

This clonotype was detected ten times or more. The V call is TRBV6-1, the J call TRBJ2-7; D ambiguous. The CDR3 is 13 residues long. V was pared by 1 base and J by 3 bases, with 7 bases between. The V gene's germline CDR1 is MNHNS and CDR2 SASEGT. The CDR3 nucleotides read TGTGCCAGCAGTGAAGGGGAATACTACGAGCAGTACTTC. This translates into CASSEGEYYEQYF.

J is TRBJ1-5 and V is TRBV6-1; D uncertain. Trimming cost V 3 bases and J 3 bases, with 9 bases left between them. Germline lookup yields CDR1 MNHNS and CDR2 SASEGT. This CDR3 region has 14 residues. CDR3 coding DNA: TGTGCCAGCAGTGATTGGGTCCCCAATCAGCCCCAGCATTTT. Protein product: CASSDWVPNQPQHF.

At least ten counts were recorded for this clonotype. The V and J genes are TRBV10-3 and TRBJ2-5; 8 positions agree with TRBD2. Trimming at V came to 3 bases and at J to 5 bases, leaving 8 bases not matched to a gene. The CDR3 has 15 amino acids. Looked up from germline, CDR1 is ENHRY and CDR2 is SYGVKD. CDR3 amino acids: CAISDPLAEGETQYF. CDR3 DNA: TGTGCCATCAGTGACCCACTAGCGGAGGGGGAGACCCAGTACTTC.

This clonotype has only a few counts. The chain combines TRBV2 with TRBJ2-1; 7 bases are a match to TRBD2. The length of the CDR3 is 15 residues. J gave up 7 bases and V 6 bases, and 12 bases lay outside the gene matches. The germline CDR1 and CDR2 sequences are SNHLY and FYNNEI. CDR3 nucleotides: TGTGCCAGCAGAGGTGCGGGAGTGTTGGGGAATGAGCAGTTCTTC. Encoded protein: CASRGAGVLGNEQFF.

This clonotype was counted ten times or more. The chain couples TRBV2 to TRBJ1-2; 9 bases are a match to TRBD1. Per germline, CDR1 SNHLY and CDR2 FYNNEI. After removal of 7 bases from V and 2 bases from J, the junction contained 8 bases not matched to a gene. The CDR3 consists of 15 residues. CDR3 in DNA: TGTGCCAGCACCTCAGCGGGACAGGGAAACTATGGCTACACCTTC. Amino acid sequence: CASTSAGQGNYGYTF.

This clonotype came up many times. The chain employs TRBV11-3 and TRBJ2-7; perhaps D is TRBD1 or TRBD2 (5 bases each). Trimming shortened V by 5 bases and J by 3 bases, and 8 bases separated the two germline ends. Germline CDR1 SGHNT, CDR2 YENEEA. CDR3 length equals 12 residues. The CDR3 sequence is CASSVGDYEQYF. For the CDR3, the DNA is TGTGCCAGCAGCGTGGGGGACTACGAGCAGTACTTC.

CDR3 sequence reads: CASSVEGGGGPNNEQFF. The CDR3 nucleotides read TGTGCCAGCAGCGTGGAGGGGGGGGGAGGCCCCAACAATGAGCAGTTCTTC. V is TRBV9 and J is TRBJ2-1; D may be TRBD2 (7 bases). V was cut by 2 bases and J by 5 bases, with 20 bases left in between. Germline V lookup: CDR1 SGDLS, CDR2 YYNGEE. The CDR3 runs 17 residues.

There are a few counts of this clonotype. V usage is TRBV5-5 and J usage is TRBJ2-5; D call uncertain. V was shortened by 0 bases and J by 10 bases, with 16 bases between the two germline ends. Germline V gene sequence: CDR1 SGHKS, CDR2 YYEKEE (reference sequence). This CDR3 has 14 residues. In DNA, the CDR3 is TGTGCCAGCAGCTTGGTTAGTAGTTCAAGGGACCAGTACTTC. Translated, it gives CASSLVSSSRDQYF.

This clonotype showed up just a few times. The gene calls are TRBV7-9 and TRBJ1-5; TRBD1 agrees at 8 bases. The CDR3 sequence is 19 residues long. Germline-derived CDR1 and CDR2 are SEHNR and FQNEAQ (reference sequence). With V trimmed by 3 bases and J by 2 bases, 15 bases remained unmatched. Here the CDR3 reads CASSFGQGLLQEGNQPQHF. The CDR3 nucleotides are TGTGCCAGCAGCTTTGGACAGGGCCTCCTCCAAGAAGGCAATCAGCCCCAGCATTTT.

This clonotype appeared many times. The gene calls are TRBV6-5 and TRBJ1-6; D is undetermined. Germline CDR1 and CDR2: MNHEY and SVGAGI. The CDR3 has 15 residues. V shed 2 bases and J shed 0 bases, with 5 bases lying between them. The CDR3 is CASSYGSSYNSPLHF. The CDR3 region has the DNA TGTGCCAGCAGTTACGGGAGCTCCTATAATTCACCCCTCCACTTT.

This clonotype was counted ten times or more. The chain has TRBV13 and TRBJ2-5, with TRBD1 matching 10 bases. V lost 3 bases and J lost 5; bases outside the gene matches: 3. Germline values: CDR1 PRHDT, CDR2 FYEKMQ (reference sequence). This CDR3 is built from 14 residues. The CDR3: CASSFGTGVETQYF. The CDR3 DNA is TGTGCCAGCAGCTTCGGGACAGGGGTGGAGACCCAGTACTTC.

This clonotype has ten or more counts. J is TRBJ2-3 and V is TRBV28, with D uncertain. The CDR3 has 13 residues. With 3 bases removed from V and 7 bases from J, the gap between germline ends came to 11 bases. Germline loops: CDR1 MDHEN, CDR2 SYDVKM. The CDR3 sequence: CASSFGPWNTQYF. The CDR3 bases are TGTGCCAGCAGTTTCGGCCCCTGGAATACGCAGTATTTT.

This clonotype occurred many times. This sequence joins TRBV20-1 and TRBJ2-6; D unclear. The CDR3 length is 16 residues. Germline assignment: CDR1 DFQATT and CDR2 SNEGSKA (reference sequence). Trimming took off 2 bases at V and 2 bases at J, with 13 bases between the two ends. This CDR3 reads CSARYLGTPGANVLTF. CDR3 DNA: TGCAGTGCTAGATACTTGGGTACCCCTGGGGCCAACGTCCTGACTTTC.

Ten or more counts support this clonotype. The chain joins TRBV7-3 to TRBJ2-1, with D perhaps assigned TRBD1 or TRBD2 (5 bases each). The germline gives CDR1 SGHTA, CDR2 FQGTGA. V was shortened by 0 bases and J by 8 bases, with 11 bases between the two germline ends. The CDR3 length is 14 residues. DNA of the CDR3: TGTGCCAGCAGCTTAACGTGGGGGTTAGATGAGCAGTTCTTC. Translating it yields CASSLTWGLDEQFF.

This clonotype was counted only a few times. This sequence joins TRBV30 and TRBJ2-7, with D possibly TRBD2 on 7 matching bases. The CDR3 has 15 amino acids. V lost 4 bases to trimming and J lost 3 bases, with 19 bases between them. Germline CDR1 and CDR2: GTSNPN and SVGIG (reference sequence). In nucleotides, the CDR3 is TGTGCCTGGAACGAGGGGGGGGCAGGTTTCTACGAGCAGTACTTC. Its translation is CAWNEGGAGFYEQYF.

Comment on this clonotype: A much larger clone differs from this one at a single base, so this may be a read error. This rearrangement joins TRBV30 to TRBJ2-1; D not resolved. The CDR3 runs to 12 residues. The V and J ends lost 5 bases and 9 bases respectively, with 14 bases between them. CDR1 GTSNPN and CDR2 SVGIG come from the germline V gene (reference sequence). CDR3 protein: CAWGLPLGEQFF. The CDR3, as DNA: TGTGCCTGGGGCCTCCCTTTGGGTGAGCAGTTCTTC.

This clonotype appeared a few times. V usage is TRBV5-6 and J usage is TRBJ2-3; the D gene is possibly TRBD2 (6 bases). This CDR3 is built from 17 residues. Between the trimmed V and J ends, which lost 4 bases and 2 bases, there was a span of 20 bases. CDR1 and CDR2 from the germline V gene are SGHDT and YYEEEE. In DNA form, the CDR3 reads TGTGCCAGCAGCACCGGGACTCCCCTCCTGGACACAGATACGCAGTATTTT. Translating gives CASSTGTPLLDTDTQYF.

For the CDR3, the DNA is TGTGCCAGCACCCGAAGCGGGAGGACCCATACGAACACCGGGGAGCTGTTTTTT. Translating it yields CASTRSGRTHTNTGELFF. The chain carries TRBV6-2 or TRBV6-3 and TRBJ2-2; 9 nucleotides line up with TRBD2. V was pared by 7 bases and J by 0 bases, with 12 bases of the junction left unmatched. There are 18 residues in the CDR3. CDR1 is MNHEY and CDR2 is SVGEGT in the germline V gene.

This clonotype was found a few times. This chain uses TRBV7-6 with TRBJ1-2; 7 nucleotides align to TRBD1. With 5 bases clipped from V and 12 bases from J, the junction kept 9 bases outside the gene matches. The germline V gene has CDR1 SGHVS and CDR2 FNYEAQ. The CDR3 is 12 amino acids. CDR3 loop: CASSKGQPQDTF. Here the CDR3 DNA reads TGTGCCAGCAGCAAGGGACAGCCCCAGGACACCTTC.

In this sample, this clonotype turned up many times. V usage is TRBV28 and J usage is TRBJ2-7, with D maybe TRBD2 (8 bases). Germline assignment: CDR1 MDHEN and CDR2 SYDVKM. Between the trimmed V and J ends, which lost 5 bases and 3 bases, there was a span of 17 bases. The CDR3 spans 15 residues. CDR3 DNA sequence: TGTGCCAGCAGTCGGGGGGGCAGGGGGGTCTACGAGCAGTACTTC. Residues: CASSRGGRGVYEQYF.

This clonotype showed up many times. The CDR3 sequence is CASRQGQNTEAFF. The DNA for the CDR3 is TGTGCCAGCAGGCAAGGACAGAACACTGAAGCTTTCTTT. The chain combines TRBV7-9 with TRBJ1-1; D perhaps matches TRBD1 (5 bases). Trimming left V 6 bases short and J 1 base short, with 9 bases between. CDR1 and CDR2 (germline): SEHNR, FQNEAQ (reference sequence). The CDR3 sequence is 13 residues long.

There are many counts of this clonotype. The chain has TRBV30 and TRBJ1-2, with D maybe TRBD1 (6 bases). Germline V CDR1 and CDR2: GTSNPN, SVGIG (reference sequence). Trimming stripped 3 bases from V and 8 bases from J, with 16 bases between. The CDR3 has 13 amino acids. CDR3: CAWSEQGIQGYTF. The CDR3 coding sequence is TGTGCCTGGAGCGAACAGGGAATACAGGGCTACACCTTC.

The chain's CDR3 is CAVTGDRDYNEQFF. CDR3 coding DNA: TGTGCCGTCACGGGAGACAGGGACTACAATGAGCAGTTCTTC. The rearrangement links TRBV7-9 to TRBJ2-1, with D maybe TRBD1 (7 bases). There are 14 residues in the CDR3. CDR1 is SEHNR and CDR2 is FQNEAQ in the germline V gene (reference sequence). Trimming took 11 bases from V and 3 from J, leaving 17 bases between them.

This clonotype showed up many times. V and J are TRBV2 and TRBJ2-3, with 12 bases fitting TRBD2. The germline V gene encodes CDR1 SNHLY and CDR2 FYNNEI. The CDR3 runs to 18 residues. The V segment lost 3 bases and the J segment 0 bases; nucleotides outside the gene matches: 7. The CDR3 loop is CASSDSGTSGPSTDTQYF. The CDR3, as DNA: TGTGCCAGCAGTGACTCCGGGACTAGCGGGCCTAGCACAGATACGCAGTATTTT.

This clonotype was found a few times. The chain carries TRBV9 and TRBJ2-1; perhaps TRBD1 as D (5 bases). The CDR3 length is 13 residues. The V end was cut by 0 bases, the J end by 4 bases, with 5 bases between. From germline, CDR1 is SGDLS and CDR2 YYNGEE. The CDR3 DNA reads TGTGCCAGCAGCGTAGAGGGGTACAATGAGCAGTTCTTC. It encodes CASSVEGYNEQFF.